The clone carrying this T cell receptor beta chain occurred a few times. This sample stems from a study of identical twins. V dropped 4 bases and J dropped 7 bases, with 7 bases sitting between them. Germline V lookup: CDR1 SGDLS, CDR2 YYNGEE. This CDR3 is built from 11 residues. TCRdb recomputed calls from the 5' RACE reads with MiXCR, one row per CDR3 protein. The table includes a few hundred thousand distinct CDR3 sequences, 12% to 15% detected once. The same data also contributed to another study, on yellow fever vaccine responses in identical twins.

The clonotype was recovered from a young woman in good health. The sequenced material came from CD4+ T cells sorted from blood. The chain couples TRBV9 to TRBJ2-3, with D unresolved. CDR3 residues: CASSPVNTQYF. Written as DNA, the CDR3 is TGTGCCAGCAGCCCCGTTAATACGCAGTATTTT.